Listed below are T cell receptor beta chains from one sample, sequenced in a study of T cell responses to AZD1222 COVID-19 vaccine. Repertoires were generated with immunoSEQ multiplex PCR, while TCRdb's copy carries only in-frame clones and drops some. This table has fewer than 200,000 clones, around 93% appearing once. Here the sequenced sample was peripheral blood, taken on day 0 of AZD1222 vaccination. Receptors originate from an adult in good health. CDR3s include the opening cysteine and the closing phenylalanine or tryptophan. The D gene is left open where the match is weak.

D	J	V	CDR3	DNA
-	TRBJ1-1	TRBV6-4	CASRMDRNTEAFF	TGTGCCAGCAGGATGGACAGGAACACTGAAGCTTTCTTT
-	TRBJ1-5	TRBV25-1	CASSGWTEGNQPQHF	TGTGCCAGCAGTGGATGGACCGAAGGAAATCAGCCCCAGCATTTT
-	TRBJ2-3	TRBV9	CASSVGGGASTDTQYF	TGTGCCAGCAGCGTAGGGGGCGGGGCCAGCACAGATACGCAGTATTTT
-	TRBJ1-4	TRBV5-6	CASSLEQGGNEKLFF	TGTGCCAGCAGCTTGGAACAGGGTGGGAATGAAAAACTGTTTTTT
-	TRBJ2-3	TRBV28	CASLGGIDTQYF	TGTGCCAGTCTCGGTGGGATAGATACGCAGTATTTT
-	TRBJ1-1	TRBV30	CAWSVGPNTEAFF	TGTGCCTGGAGTGTAGGGCCGAACACTGAAGCTTTCTTT
TRBD2	TRBJ2-7	TRBV19	CASSTIAGTRSEQYF	TGTGCCAGTAGTACCATAGCGGGAACTCGCTCCGAGCAGTACTTC
-	TRBJ2-6	TRBV2	CASRLPGASVAGANVLTF	TGTGCCAGCAGGTTGCCGGGGGCGAGCGTCGCAGGGGCCAACGTCCTGACTTTC
-	TRBJ2-2	TRBV6-5	CATTTGLITGELFF	TGTGCCACCACGACAGGATTAATCACCGGGGAGCTGTTTTTT
-	TRBJ1-1	TRBV4-3	CASSQEFGPRVEAFF	TGCGCCAGCAGCCAAGAGTTCGGTCCGCGGGTTGAAGCTTTCTTT
-	TRBJ1-3	TRBV4-3	CASRKLSIGSGNTIYF	TGCGCCAGCAGGAAACTAAGTATAGGTTCTGGAAACACCATATATTTT
TRBD1	TRBJ1-3	TRBV7-9	CASSRGTGTESGNTIYF	TGTGCCAGCAGCCGAGGGACAGGTACGGAGTCTGGAAACACCATATATTTT
TRBD2	TRBJ2-3	TRBV7-6	CASSSPGLASDTQYF	TGTGCCAGCAGTTCTCCGGGACTAGCGTCAGATACGCAGTATTTT